Presented here are 25 T cell receptor beta chains from one specimen sequenced in a study of tumor-infiltrating lymphocytes in primary liver carcinoma. A primer matching the constant region was used to make TCR beta cDNA from approximately 500 ng of total RNA. The TCR beta library was amplified through three nested multiplex PCR rounds in a modified ARM-PCR procedure. TRBV1-TRBV30 forward primers and a C-beta reverse primer were used in the first two PCR rounds, which each ran for around 10 cycles. One entry per CDR3 protein, called by TCRdb with MiXCR from the multiplex PCR reads. The sample carries tens of thousands of distinct CDR3 sequences, 60% to 75% recorded once. Without any cell sorting, roughly 20-32 mg of bulk tissue yielded co-extracted RNA and DNA. The sequencing input was liver tumor tissue from sampling region 1. Subset here: tumor region T1, superior pole. The receptors derive from a man in his forties with primary liver carcinoma and hepatitis B virus infection.

This clonotype appeared once. The rearrangement uses TRBV23-1 and TRBJ2-1; D is unclear. TRBV23-1 is reported as an ORF; its role is uncertain. The V end lost 6 bases, the J end lost 4 bases, and 22 bases lay between the germline ends. The CDR3 has 17 amino acids. The CDR3 protein is CASSRLEHLQVYNEQFF. The DNA of the CDR3 is TGCGCCAGCAGCCGGCTTGAACACCTACAAGTTTACAATGAGCAGTTCTTC.

This rearrangement joins TRBV29-1 to TRBJ2-7; D gene uncertain. The CDR3 spans 9 residues. Trimming removed 8 bases at V and 11 bases at J, with 13 bases between. From germline, CDR1 is SQVTM and CDR2 ANQGSEA. The CDR3 loop reads CSPRVRKYF. The CDR3 DNA is TGCAGCCCCCGGGTCAGGAAGTACTTC.

Concerning this clonotype: A read error may produce the germline difference seen at one junction end. The J gene is TRBJ2-2, the V gene TRBV10-1, with 7 bases matching TRBD1. CDR3 size: 14 residues. In germline, CDR1 is WNHNN, CDR2 SYGVQD (reference sequence). As DNA, the CDR3 is TGCGGCAGCGGCCCATCACAGGGGTCCGGGGAGCTGTTTTTT. It specifies CGSGPSQGSGELFF.

With regard to this clonotype: The germline gene is not matched at one end of the junction; a read error may be the cause. The chain joins TRBV4-1 to TRBJ2-1, with no clear D. The CDR3 is 12 amino acids. Germline CDR1 MGHRA, CDR2 YSYEKL. CDR3 amino acids: CASSLYVNEHFF. The CDR3 region has the DNA TGCGCCAGCAGCCTTTATGTCAATGAGCATTTCTTC.

On this clonotype: Being one base from a much bigger clone, this may be a read error. The chain links TRBV11-2 to TRBJ1-5, with D unclear. The CDR3 has 12 amino acids. Germline CDR1 is SGHAT and CDR2 is FQNNGV. Trimming pared 5 bases from V and 7 bases from J, leaving 9 bases between. CDR3 residues: CASSPPGQPQHF. CDR3 in DNA: TGTGCCAGCAGCCCGCCGGGGCAGCCCCAGCATTTT.

As regards this clonotype: Here the CDR3 omits its conserved ending phenylalanine or tryptophan, so a read error is the likely source. This sequence joins TRBV6-1 and TRBJ1-1; D remains unclear. Germline assignment: CDR1 MNHNS and CDR2 SASEGT. The length of the CDR3 is 14 residues. The V gene lost 6 bases and the J gene lost 0 bases, with 11 bases spanning the gap. The CDR3 DNA is TGTGCCAGCAGGGAATACCGAGTGAACACTGAAGCTTTCTCT. Translated: CASREYRVNTEAFS.

Comments on this clonotype: One junction end disagrees with the germline gene, perhaps due to a read error. V and J are TRBV11-2 and TRBJ1-1; TRBD1 agrees at 10 bases. The CDR3 runs 17 residues. CDR1 and CDR2 from the germline V gene are SGHAT and FQNNGV. CDR3 nucleotides: TGTGTCAGCAGCCGAATGGGGGGACAGGGGTTCGGCACTGAAACTTTGTTT. It yields the protein CVSSRMGGQGFGTETLF.

A remark on this clonotype: A much more abundant neighbour one base away suggests this may be a read error. This chain uses TRBV6-5 with TRBJ2-1; TRBD1 is a possible D gene (5 bases). This CDR3 comprises 17 residues. From germline, CDR1 is MNHEY and CDR2 SVGAGI. CDR3: CANSRTGAHDPYNEQFF. DNA for the CDR3: TGTGCCAACAGTCGTACAGGTGCCCACGACCCCTACAATGAGCAGTTCTTC.

About this clonotype: The CDR3 carries no conserved terminal phenylalanine or tryptophan, so it likely arises from a read error. V gene TRBV29-1 combines with J gene TRBJ2-7, with D perhaps matching TRBD1 (6 bases). CDR3 size: 13 residues. From germline, CDR1 is SQVTM and CDR2 ANQGSEA. The V gene lost 6 bases and the J gene lost 5 bases, with 17 bases spanning the gap. CDR3 protein: CSVILQGENEQYL. In nucleotides, the CDR3 is TGCAGCGTCATATTACAGGGAGAGAACGAGCAGTACTTA.

The chain carries TRBV28 and TRBJ1-2, with D possibly matching TRBD1 (5 bases). V lost 7 bases and J lost 4, with 19 bases in between. CDR1 and CDR2 from the germline V gene are MDHEN and SYDVKM. CDR3 length: 15 residues. The CDR3 is CASTHGGGVSYGYTF. CDR3 nucleotides: TGTGCCAGCACCCACGGGGGGGGAGTTAGCTATGGCTACACCTTC.

Note on this clonotype: This CDR3 is missing its conserved last phenylalanine or tryptophan, likely due to a read error. The DNA is left out, because the CDR3 cannot be placed on it with certainty; the CDR3 is given as TCRdb lists it. The CDR3 protein is CAGSLSVGISYEQYL. V gene TRBV11-2 combines with J gene TRBJ2-7. CDR1 is SGHAT and CDR2 is FQNNGV in the germline V gene. The CDR3 region is 15 residues in length, termini included.

This clonotype was recorded only once. V usage is TRBV29-1 and J usage is TRBJ2-7, with D uncertain. There are 13 residues in the CDR3. Per the germline V gene, CDR1 is SQVTM and CDR2 is ANQGSEA. Deletions cut 3 bases from V and 7 bases from J, with 16 bases between. The CDR3 nucleotides read TGCAGCGTTGAGGAGACCAATGGCAATGAGCAGTACTTC. It specifies CSVEETNGNEQYF.

This chain joins TRBV2 and TRBJ2-7; TRBD2 agrees at 8 bases. Germline V gene lookup returns CDR1 SNHLY and CDR2 FYNNEI. J gave up 3 bases and V 10 bases, and 11 bases lay outside the gene matches. This CDR3 comprises 14 residues. CDR3 sequence (DNA): TGTGCCAACAACCTAGCGGGCCAAGGCTACGAGCAGTACTTC. It is translated as CANNLAGQGYEQYF.

This clonotype was seen at least ten times. CDR3 bases: TGTGCCATCAGCCTAGCGGGAGTTGAGGATACGCAGTATTTT. It codes for CAISLAGVEDTQYF. V usage is TRBV10-3 and J usage is TRBJ2-3; TRBD2 matches at 10 bases. CDR3 size: 14 residues. The V and J ends lost 6 bases and 6 bases, in that order; junction bases with no gene match: 6. Per the germline V gene, CDR1 is ENHRY and CDR2 is SYGVKD.

As to this clonotype: A much larger clone differs by one base, so this may be a read error. This CDR3 fails to terminate in the conserved phenylalanine or tryptophan, so it likely reflects a read error. J is TRBJ2-7 and V is TRBV25-1, with D uncertain. This CDR3 contains 12 residues. Germline-derived CDR1 and CDR2 are MGHDK and SYGVNS. Trimming stripped 8 bases from V and 4 bases from J, with 12 bases between. The CDR3 region is CASAVDRYEQYS. The CDR3 region has the DNA TGTGCCAGCGCCGTTGACCGTTACGAGCAGTACTCC.

Points on this clonotype: The conserved phenylalanine or tryptophan is not found at the CDR3 terminus, so this likely reflects a read error. This CDR3 reads CSIGTGSRQYC. CDR3 sequence (DNA): TGCAGCATTGGGACAGGTTCACGGCAGTACTGC. The V call is TRBV29-1, the J call TRBJ2-7, with TRBD1 matching 8 bases. The CDR3 is made up of 11 amino acids. The V gene end was trimmed by 8 bases and the J gene end by 9 bases; junction bases not matched to a gene: 9. Germline loops: CDR1 SQVTM, CDR2 ANQGSEA.

This clonotype has a count of ten or more. The rearrangement links TRBV10-3 to TRBJ1-1, with 9 bases fitting TRBD1. Germline CDR1 ENHRY, CDR2 SYGVKD. This CDR3 comprises 14 residues. V was clipped by 6 bases and J by 1 base; unmatched bases: 3. The CDR3 bases are TGTGCCATCAGCGCGGGACAGGGGAACACTGAAGCTTTCTTT. Translating gives CAISAGQGNTEAFF.

A note on this clonotype: A junction end diverges from the germline sequence, so it may reflect a read error. The CDR3 here is CASNLTSGLYNKQFF. The CDR3 nucleotides read TGTGCCAGCAACCTAACTAGCGGACTCTACAATAAGCAGTTCTTC. The chain links TRBV6-5 to TRBJ2-1, with 8 bases that match TRBD2. The CDR3 sequence is 15 residues long. Germline V gene lookup returns CDR1 MNHEY and CDR2 SVGAGI.

A word on this clonotype: This may be a read error: a much more frequent sequence differs by one nucleotide. The conserved phenylalanine or tryptophan is not found at the CDR3 terminus, so this likely reflects a read error. The V call is TRBV5-4, the J call TRBJ2-7; 10 bases are shared with TRBD2. The CDR3 extends over 15 amino acids. V lost 4 bases and J lost 5; bases outside the gene matches: 9. CDR1 and CDR2 (germline): SGHNT, YYREEE (reference sequence). The CDR3 region has the DNA TGTGCCAGCAGCAATCCTAGCGGGAGCGGCGACGAGCAGTACTTA. Encoded protein: CASSNPSGSGDEQYL.

This clonotype was seen repeatedly, ten times or more. The CDR3, as DNA: TGTGCCAGCAGTTTTCTTGCTACCTCCGGGAGTTCCTACAATGAGCAGTTCTTC. This encodes CASSFLATSGSSYNEQFF. The chain employs TRBV12-3 or TRBV12-4 and TRBJ2-1; maybe TRBD2 (6 bases). With 3 bases removed from V and 1 base from J, the gap between germline ends came to 19 bases. CDR3 length: 18 residues.

About this clonotype: At one end the junction does not follow the germline gene, possibly because of a read error. The CDR3 spells CSIDRYIDETQYF. The CDR3 region has the DNA TGCAGCATTGACCGGTACATCGATGAGACCCAGTACTTC. The chain couples TRBV29-1 to TRBJ2-5; D not resolved. Looked up from germline, CDR1 is SQVTM and CDR2 is ANQGSEA. This CDR3 is 13 amino acids long.

Note on this clonotype: A read error may account for a junction end that differs from germline. V and J are TRBV29-1 and TRBJ2-5; D assignment may be TRBD1 or TRBD2 (5 bases each). Germline V gene lookup returns CDR1 SQVTM and CDR2 ANQGSEA. The CDR3 spans 11 residues. CDR3 sequence (DNA): TGCAGCGATGGGATGGGGGAGACCCAGTATTTC. Amino acids: CSDGMGETQYF.

This clonotype was counted between two and nine times. This chain connects TRBV11-3 to TRBJ2-3; 7 bases agree with TRBD2. The ends lost 5 bases at V and 6 bases at J; junction bases unmatched: 8. The CDR3 length is 14 residues. Germline CDR1 and CDR2: SGHNT and YENEEA. DNA for the CDR3: TGTGCCAGCAGCCTCGGGGGGAGCCTCGATACGCAGTATTTT. Translating gives CASSLGGSLDTQYF.

Many counts were recorded for this clonotype. The chain uses TRBV30 and TRBJ1-1, with D possibly TRBD1 on 6 matching bases. V lost 2 bases to trimming and J lost 1 base, with 11 bases between them. Per the germline V gene, CDR1 is GTSNPN and CDR2 is SVGIG (reference sequence). The length of the CDR3 is 14 residues. The CDR3 loop is CAWSLQGSNTEAFF. CDR3 DNA sequence: TGTGCCTGGAGTTTACAGGGCTCGAACACTGAAGCTTTCTTT.

J is TRBJ1-6 and V is TRBV20-1; TRBD1 is a possible D gene (6 bases). This CDR3 spans 15 amino acids. CDR1 is DFQATT and CDR2 is SNEGSKA in the germline V gene (reference sequence). With 0 bases removed from V and 6 bases from J, the gap between germline ends came to 12 bases. The CDR3 DNA is TGCAGTGCTAGAGATTTTGTCAGGGGTAATTCACCCCTCCACTTT. This translates into CSARDFVRGNSPLHF.